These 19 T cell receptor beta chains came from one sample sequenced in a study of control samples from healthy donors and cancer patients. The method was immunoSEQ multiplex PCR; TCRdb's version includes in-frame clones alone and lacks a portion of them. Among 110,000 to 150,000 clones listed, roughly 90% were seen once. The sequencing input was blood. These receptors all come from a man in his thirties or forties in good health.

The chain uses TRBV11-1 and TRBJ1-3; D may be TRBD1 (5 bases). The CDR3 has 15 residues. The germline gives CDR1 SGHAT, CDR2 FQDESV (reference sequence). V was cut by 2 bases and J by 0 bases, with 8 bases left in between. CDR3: CASSLLGTSGNTIYF. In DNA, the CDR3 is TGTGCCAGCAGCTTACTCGGGACCTCTGGAAACACCATATATTTT.

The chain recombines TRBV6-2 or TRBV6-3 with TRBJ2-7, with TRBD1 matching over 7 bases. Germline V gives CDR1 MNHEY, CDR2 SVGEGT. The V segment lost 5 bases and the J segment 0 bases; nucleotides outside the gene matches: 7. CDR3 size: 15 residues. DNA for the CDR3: TGTGCCAGCAGTCCCCCGAGGACAGGCTCCTACGAGCAGTACTTC. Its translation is CASSPPRTGSYEQYF.

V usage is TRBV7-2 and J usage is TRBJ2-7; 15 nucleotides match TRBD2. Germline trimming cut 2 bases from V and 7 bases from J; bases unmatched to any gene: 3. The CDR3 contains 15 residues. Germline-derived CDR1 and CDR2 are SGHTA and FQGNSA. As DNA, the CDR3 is TGTGCCAGCAGCTTACATGGACTAGCGGGAGGGGAGCAGTACTTC. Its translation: CASSLHGLAGGEQYF. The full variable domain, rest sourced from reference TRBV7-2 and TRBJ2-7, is GAGVSQSPSNKVTEKGKDVELRCDPISGHTALYWYRQSLGQGLEFLIYFQGNSAPDKSGLPSDRFSAERTGGSVSTLTIQRTQQEDSAVYLCASSLHGLAGGEQYFGPGTRLTVT.

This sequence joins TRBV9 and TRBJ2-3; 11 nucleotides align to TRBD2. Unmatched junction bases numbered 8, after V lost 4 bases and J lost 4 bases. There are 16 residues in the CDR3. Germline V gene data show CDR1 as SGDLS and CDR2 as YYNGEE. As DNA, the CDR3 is TGTGCCAGCAGCCCCAAGCTAGCGGGAGGCCCAGATACGCAGTATTTT. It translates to CASSPKLAGGPDTQYF.

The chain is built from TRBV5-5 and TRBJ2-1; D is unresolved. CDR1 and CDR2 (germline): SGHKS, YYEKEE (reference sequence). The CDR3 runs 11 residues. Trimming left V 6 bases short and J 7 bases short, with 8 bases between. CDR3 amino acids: CASITGNEQFF. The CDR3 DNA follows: TGTGCCAGCATCACGGGTAATGAGCAGTTCTTC.

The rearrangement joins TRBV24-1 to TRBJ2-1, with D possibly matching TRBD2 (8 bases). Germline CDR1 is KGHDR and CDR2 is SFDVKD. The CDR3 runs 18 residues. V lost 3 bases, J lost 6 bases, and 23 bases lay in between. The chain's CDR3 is CATSDPGGSGGRANEQFF. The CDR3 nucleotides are TGTGCCACCAGTGATCCAGGGGGGAGCGGGGGCCGTGCCAATGAGCAGTTCTTC.

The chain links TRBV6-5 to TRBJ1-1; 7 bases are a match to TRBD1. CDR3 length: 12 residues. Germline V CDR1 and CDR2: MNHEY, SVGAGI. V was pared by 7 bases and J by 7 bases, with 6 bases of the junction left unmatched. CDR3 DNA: TGTGCCAGCACCGGGGACAGATTTGAAGCTTTCTTT. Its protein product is CASTGDRFEAFF.

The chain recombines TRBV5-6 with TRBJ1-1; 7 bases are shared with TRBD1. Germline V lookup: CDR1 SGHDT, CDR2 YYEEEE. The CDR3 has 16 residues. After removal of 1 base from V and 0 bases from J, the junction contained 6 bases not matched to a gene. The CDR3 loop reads CASSLNTGTVNTEAFF. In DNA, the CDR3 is TGTGCCAGCAGCTTGAACACCGGGACAGTGAACACTGAAGCTTTCTTT.

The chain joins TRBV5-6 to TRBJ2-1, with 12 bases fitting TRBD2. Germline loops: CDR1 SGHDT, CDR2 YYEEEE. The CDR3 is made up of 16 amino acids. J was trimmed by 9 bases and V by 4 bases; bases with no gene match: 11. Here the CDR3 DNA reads TGTGCCAGCAGCAGACTAGCGGGAGAGGTAGGCGTTGAGCAGTTCTTC. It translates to CASSRLAGEVGVEQFF.

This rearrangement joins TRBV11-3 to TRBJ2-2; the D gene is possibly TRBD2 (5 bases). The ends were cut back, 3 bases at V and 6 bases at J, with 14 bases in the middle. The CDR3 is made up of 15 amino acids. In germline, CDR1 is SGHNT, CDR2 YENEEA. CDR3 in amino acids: CASSLRRAAPGELFF. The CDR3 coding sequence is TGTGCCAGCAGCTTGAGGCGGGCCGCACCCGGGGAGCTGTTTTTT.

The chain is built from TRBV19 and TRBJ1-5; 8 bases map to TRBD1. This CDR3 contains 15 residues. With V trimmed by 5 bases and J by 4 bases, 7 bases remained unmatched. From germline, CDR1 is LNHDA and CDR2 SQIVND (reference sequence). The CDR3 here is CASSLGTGGNQPQHF. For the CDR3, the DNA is TGTGCCAGTAGTCTTGGCACAGGGGGAAATCAGCCCCAGCATTTT.

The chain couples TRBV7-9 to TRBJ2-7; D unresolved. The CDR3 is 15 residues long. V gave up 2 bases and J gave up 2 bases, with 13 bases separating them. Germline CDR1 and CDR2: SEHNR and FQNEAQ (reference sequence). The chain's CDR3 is CASSLNGQIAYEQYF. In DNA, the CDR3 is TGTGCCAGCAGCTTAAACGGCCAGATAGCCTACGAGCAGTACTTC. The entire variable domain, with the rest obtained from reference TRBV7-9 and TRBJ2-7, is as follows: DTGVSQNPRHKITKRGQNVTFRCDPISEHNRLYWYRQTLGQGPEFLTYFQNEAQLEKSRLLSDRFSAERPKGSFSTLEIQRTEQGDSAMYLCASSLNGQIAYEQYFGPGTRLTVT.

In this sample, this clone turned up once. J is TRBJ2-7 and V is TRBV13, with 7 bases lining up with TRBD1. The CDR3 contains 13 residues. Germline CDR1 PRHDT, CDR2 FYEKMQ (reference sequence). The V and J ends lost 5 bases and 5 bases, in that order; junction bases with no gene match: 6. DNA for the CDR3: TGTGCCAGCAGCGGGGGACAGTCACACGAGCAGTACTTC. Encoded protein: CASSGGQSHEQYF.

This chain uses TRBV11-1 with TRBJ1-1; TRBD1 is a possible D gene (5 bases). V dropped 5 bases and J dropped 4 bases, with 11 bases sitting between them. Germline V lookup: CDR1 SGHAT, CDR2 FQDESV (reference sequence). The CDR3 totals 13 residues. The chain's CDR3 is CASSLTDGTEAFF. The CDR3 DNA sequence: TGTGCCAGCAGCCTGACAGACGGCACTGAAGCTTTCTTT.

This chain's CDR3 is CASSQSRWRLGLGYTF. The CDR3 DNA is TGCGCCAGCAGTCAATCTAGGTGGCGCCTTGGGCTTGGCTACACCTTC. The V and J genes are TRBV23-1 and TRBJ1-2; D ambiguous. TRBV23-1 is flagged as an ORF with uncertain function. Trimming left V 0 bases short and J 7 bases short, with 18 bases between. The CDR3 length is 16 residues.

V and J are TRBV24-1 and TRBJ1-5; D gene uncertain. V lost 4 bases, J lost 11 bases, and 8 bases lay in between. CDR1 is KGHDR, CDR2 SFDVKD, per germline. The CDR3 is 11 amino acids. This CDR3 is CATSDREAQHF. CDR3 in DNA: TGTGCCACCAGTGACCGAGAGGCCCAGCATTTT.

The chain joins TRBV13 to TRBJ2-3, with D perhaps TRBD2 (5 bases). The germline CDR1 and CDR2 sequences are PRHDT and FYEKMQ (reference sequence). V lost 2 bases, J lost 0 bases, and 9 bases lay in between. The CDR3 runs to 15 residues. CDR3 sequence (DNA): TGTGCCAGCAGCTTATCGAGGGCTAGCACAGATACGCAGTATTTT. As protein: CASSLSRASTDTQYF.

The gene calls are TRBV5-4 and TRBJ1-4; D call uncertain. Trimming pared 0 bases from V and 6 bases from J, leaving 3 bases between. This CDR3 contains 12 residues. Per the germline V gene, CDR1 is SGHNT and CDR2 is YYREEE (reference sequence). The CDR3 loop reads CASSLGDEKLFF. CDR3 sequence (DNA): TGTGCCAGCAGCTTGGGAGATGAAAAACTGTTTTTT.

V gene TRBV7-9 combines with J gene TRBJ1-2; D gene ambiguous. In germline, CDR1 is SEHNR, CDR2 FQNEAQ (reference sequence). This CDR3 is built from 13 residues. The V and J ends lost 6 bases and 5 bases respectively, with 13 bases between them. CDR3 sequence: CASSPTTDYGYTF. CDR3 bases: TGTGCCAGCAGTCCAACGACCGATTATGGCTACACCTTC.